The entry below gives a single T cell receptor (beta chain) sequence along with its context. This receptor's antigen is unknown. No much larger clone exists at a distance of one base, and base qualities are not known. This sample is part of a study of cytomegalovirus exposure and HLA in healthy donors (dated by TCRdb to 2016 to 2017). For the study in its entirety: In an earlier analysis of 450 to 750 of the donors, under 300 Gb of sequence data and 120 million or so unique TCR beta sequences from 150 million to 200 million T cells were reported. Approximately 310 gigabases of sequencing data and 70 million to 100 million unique TCR sequences made up an early release that covered under 750 HLA-typed donors. All discovery cohort repertoires had been generated using a single sequencing platform. Besides the first cohort of approximately 670 subjects, a separate validation cohort made up of around 120 different subjects was used. Across 398 genotyped donors of the cohort, an average of about 250,000 unique TCR beta nucleotide sequences per donor were sequenced, and roughly a sixth of those sequences were non-productive. To study patterns of TCR occurrence, a later analysis re-analyzed previously published TCR beta repertoires from 600 to 750 donors and added high-resolution HLA genotyping. HLA typing included class I and class II loci at four-digit resolution. Genome-wide SNP genotypes for about 65% of the roughly 670 donors were used in a later genetic analysis, which treated that subset as a discovery cohort. In an earlier analysis of a few hundred of the donors, high-throughput TCR beta sequencing was used to judge whether each TCR beta V gene segment behaved as functional or pseudogenic. Using immunosequencing, the study profiled T cell repertoires from 666 subjects and related those repertoires to cytomegalovirus serostatus. Alongside the repertoire data, information on donor age, sex, ethnicity and CMV serostatus was compiled. Because of strong linkage in the cohort, five DR-DQ haplotypes were treated as single units for association and clustering. Of the 398 genotyped donors, approximately 83% fell in the genetic ancestry cluster associated with self-reported Caucasian donors. The study aimed to test whether cataloging public T cell receptors could reveal signatures of past pathogen exposure. To predict cytomegalovirus infection status, the study brought together high-throughput TCR immunosequencing, statistical association of individual TCRs with disease status, and machine learning. The later analysis used no new phenotypic data to find candidate immune exposures, relying instead on TCR beta sequences and their occurrence across donors. Typing coverage differed by locus: A, B, C, DRB1 and DQB1 were typed in roughly 629-630 donors, DQA1 in 522, DPA1 in around 580, and DPB1 in 472. Overall results and qualifications from the work: Over 15 rarely observed V segments, including chromosome 9 orphons, were excluded from the earlier analysis of approximately 500 of the donors because counts were too low. Most TCR sequences were seen in very few donors, while some public TCRs were found in many individuals. Linkage disequilibrium might explain the correlated functional status among segregating V segments, but an unknown experimental factor could not be excluded. In a later analysis, the rate of TCR association differed among HLA loci, with DRB1 alleles having the most associated TCRs and HLA-C alleles having the fewest. In a later analysis, several top co-occurrence clusters were reported to appear linked to parvovirus B19, influenza, CMV and Epstein-Barr virus. A cluster of highly shared sequence variants was judged likely to be a technical artifact of the sequencing pipeline. The study listed 150 to 200 TCR beta chains as associated with cytomegalovirus. In a later analysis, more than 15,000 TCR beta sequences were associated with specific HLA alleles at a false discovery rate of 0.05. In both the original and validation cohorts, the classifier was reported to diagnose cytomegalovirus status with high specificity and sensitivity. Assigning TCR associations to individual alleles was difficult when HLA alleles, especially DR and DQ, strongly co-occurred. It was suggested by the authors that the approach could potentially be generalized to other disease states and immunological phenotypes. A further reported finding was that TCR beta sequences accurately predicted the HLA-A and HLA-B alleles for most subjects in the first cohort. In an earlier analysis of under 600 of the donors, most TCR beta V segments were observed in productive rearrangements about 87% or about 30% of the time, broadly matching IMGT annotations. Presence/absence analyses assumed roughly uniform sequencing depth across donors, an assumption that may not hold. V-gene and J-gene trimming of TCR beta chains was associated with a missense DCLRE1C variant in a later genetic analysis, and the association was replicated in an independent cohort. In this cohort, only TCR beta chains were sequenced, and detectable features were limited by the absence of alpha or paired-chain data. Because the 87-base-pair reads could not distinguish some IMGT-functional V segments, including TRBV6-2 and TRBV6-3, those segments were excluded. In a later analysis, most CMV-associated TCR beta chains were found to appear HLA-restricted, with HLA associations seemingly driven largely by CMV exposure. HLA typing was unavailable for some donors at each locus, so association tests used only the typed subset. In vitro tests confirmed that three of the cytomegalovirus-associated TCR beta chains recognize cytomegalovirus antigens. In a later genetic analysis, fewer N-insertions in productive TCRs were reported among donors in an Asian-associated ancestry cluster than the roughly 640-donor mean. Immune exposure information for the cohort was limited to CMV serostatus. A later analysis found that HLA-associated TCR beta chains were more clonally expanded and had lower generation probabilities than equally common non-associated chains.

V was cut back by 5 bases and J by 4 bases, leaving a gap of 9 bases between them. The CDR3 starts with the cysteine, ends with the phenylalanine, and has 13 residues. Only the CDR3 DNA is retained, 39 bases long and in frame from the first base. The CDR1 and CDR2 encoded by the germline V gene (reference sequence) are SEHNR and FQNEAQ. The library was built by means of the immunoSEQ multiplex PCR assay. For the multiplex PCR, a mixture combining 60 forward primers for TCR Vbeta segments and 13 reverse primers for TCR Jbeta segments was used. The CDR3 region of rearranged TCR beta genes was amplified from genomic DNA with a multiplex PCR assay. Amplified TCR beta libraries were sequenced as 87-base-pair reads on the Illumina HiSeq System. In the source study's methods: Across the roughly 700 repertoires, a later analysis counted 80 million or so unique TCR beta chains, around 11 million of which were shared by at least two donors. A nearest-neighbor algorithm error-corrected the raw reads and collapsed the reads into unique sequences, merging closely related sequences to remove PCR and sequencing errors. V, D and J gene segments were assigned by aligning CDR3 sequences to IMGT reference sequences. Each retained sequence needed at least a six-nucleotide match to both a V gene segment and a J gene segment. Rearrangements were called productive when the CDR3 lacked stop codons and stayed in frame with V and J; all others were non-productive. CDR3 was defined by IMGT convention, running from the second conserved V-encoded cysteine to the conserved J-encoded phenylalanine. The earlier analysis of about 640 of the donors excluded any sequence lacking an unambiguous match to a single V gene segment. An earlier analysis of a few hundred of the donors classified V segments as functional when productive rearrangements were above 56.7% and as segregating when the standard deviation between donors was above 5%. To diagnose cytomegalovirus status from the catalog of TCR beta chain sequences, a statistical classification framework was built. In a later analysis, TCR nucleotide sequences were compared against IMGT/GENE-DB human TR gene sequences so that V and J genes could be assigned. In a later analysis, CDR3 sequences and most-parsimonious VDJ recombination scenarios were assigned using the TCRdist pipeline. In a later analysis, every TCR beta chain was defined by the combination of its CDR3 amino acid sequence and its V-gene family, and reads without a unique V-gene family were dropped. As a way to deal with suspected cross-contamination and a sequencing artifact, a later analysis dropped 450 to 600 nucleotide sequences that were highly shared and had low generation probability. In a later analysis, a clonal expansion index for each public chain was calculated from normalized within-repertoire ranks of inferred template counts. In a later analysis, generation probabilities were computed with a VDJ recombination model fitted to out-of-frame rearrangements, and the resulting probabilities were checked against IGoR. In a later analysis, TCR-TCR, TCR-HLA and TCR-CMV co-occurrence was scored with hypergeometric tests, and a repertoire-size bias correction was applied to TCR pairs. To estimate false discovery rates, a later analysis permuted the HLA or CMV assignments 20 times. In a later analysis, co-occurring TCRs were grouped with DBSCAN, and TCRdist sequence similarity was added when clustering was performed within HLA-allele-positive subsets. Repertoires with fewer than 30,000 or more than 120,000 public chains, plus five repertoires with anomalous nucleotide sharing, were excluded from co-occurrence clustering. What TCRdb holds here is the immuneACCESS table cut down to in-frame rearrangements. Part of the clones is not present; checked against another copy, under half of the missing clones reflect an unresolved V gene, and the others are unexplained. The V and J calls and clone size come from that table; D and trimming were worked out from the DNA. In all, the sample holds approximately 120,000 clones, and around four fifths of those were seen once. The ten largest clones represent 7.7% of the sample.

In total, more than 500 healthy bone marrow donors made up the cohort. All cohort members were sampled while nominally healthy, although unrecorded immune exposures were likely present. The donor tested CMV seropositive, placing the donor among the 310 or so seropositive members of the cohort. A peripheral blood sample was provided by each donor, and peripheral blood mononuclear cells were used for TCR beta sequencing. Genomic DNA extraction from the blood cell samples was performed with the Qiagen DNeasy Blood Extraction Kit. The receptor was derived from a woman aged 45-60 years in good health and CMV-seropositive. The source material was PBMCs. The V and J segments used are TRBV7-9 and TRBJ1-5; the D segment could be TRBD1, given 6 matching bases. The CDR3 region reads CASSPRGNQPQHF. The DNA is as follows: TGTGCCAGCAGCCCGAGGGGGAATCAGCCCCAGCATTTT.